A selection of T cell receptor beta chains follows, all from one sample in a study of sequential checkpoint blockade in melanoma. Sequenced by immunoSEQ multiplex PCR; TCRdb stores in-frame clones only, minus some. Among roughly 13,000 clones listed, 55% to 65% were seen once. Material: CD8+ T cells sorted from blood (inferred from file names), obtained from a patient given nivolumab and ipilimumab in sequence. The receptors were sampled from a human donor with melanoma. Each CDR3 is given with its conserved first and last residue. A D gene is named only where the DNA matches it firmly. For some rows the clone size is stated as once, few or many, or as a class when expanded; others skip it.

TRBV11-1,.,.,TRBJ1-1,TGTGCCAGCAGCTCCCGGGGGGACACTGAAGCTTTCTTT,CASSSRGDTEAFF
TRBV7-6,.,.,TRBJ2-3,TGTGCCAGCAGCTTAGAAGCCGATACAGATACGCAGTATTTT,CASSLEADTDTQYF
TRBV18,.,.,TRBJ2-7,TGTGCCAGCTCAAGCCCCGGAACAGGGCAGCGGGAGCAGTACTTC,CASSSPGTGQREQYF
TRBV25-1,.,TRBD2,TRBJ2-1,TGTGCCAGCAGTGACCTAGCGGGGGGGGACGCCGAGCAGTTCTTC,CASSDLAGGDAEQFF
TRBV5-1,.,.,TRBJ1-4,TGCGCCAGCAGCCCGGGGGTAACTAATGAAAAACTGTTTTTT,CASSPGVTNEKLFF
TRBV5-1,.,TRBD1,TRBJ2-4,TGCGCCAGCAGCTTGGATGTGGGACAGGGAGACATTCAGTACTTC,CASSLDVGQGDIQYF
TRBV30,.,.,TRBJ1-5,TGTGCCTGGAGTGTAAGAACAGGGTTCAACCAGCCCCAGCATTTT,CAWSVRTGFNQPQHF
TRBV7-9,.,TRBD2,TRBJ2-5,TGTGCCAGCAGCTTAGGGGGCGGGGGGGCCGTGGAGACCCAGTACTTC,CASSLGGGGAVETQYF
TRBV27,.,TRBD1,TRBJ2-1,TGTGCCAGCAGTCTAGGACAGGGGGAAATCGGGTACAATGAGCAGTTCTTC,CASSLGQGEIGYNEQFF
TRBV9,few,TRBD1,TRBJ1-5,TGTGCCAGCAGCGTAGGGACAGGGGTCGGTCAGCCCCAGCATTTT,CASSVGTGVGQPQHF
TRBV5-8,.,.,TRBJ2-1,TGTGCCAGCGGGGGGGCCGGTAATAATGAGCAGTTCTTC,CASGGAGNNEQFF
TRBV6-1,.,.,TRBJ2-7,TGTGCCAGCAGTGAAGCGGGCAGCTCCTACGAGCAGTACTTC,CASSEAGSSYEQYF
TRBV4-2,.,TRBD1,TRBJ2-1,TGTGCCAGCAGCCCAGGACAGGGTTGGTACAATGAGCAGTTCTTC,CASSPGQGWYNEQFF
TRBV7-9,.,.,TRBJ2-1,TGTGCCAGCAGCTCCCTCGCGGGGGCGGGCAATGAGCAGTTCTTC,CASSSLAGAGNEQFF
TRBV19,once,.,TRBJ1-2,TGTGCCAGTTCGGACAGTAATATCTATGGCTACACCTTC,CASSDSNIYGYTF
TRBV7-3,.,TRBD1,TRBJ1-1,TGTGCCAGCAGCAAAGGACTGGGACAGGACACTGAAGCTTTCTTT,CASSKGLGQDTEAFF
TRBV11-2,.,.,TRBJ1-1,TGTGCCAGCAGCTTAGGGGGGCCTGAAGCTTTCTTT,CASSLGGPEAFF
TRBV6-6,few,.,TRBJ2-7,TGTGCCAGCAGTTACTCTGGGGCGGCGCGCGAGCAGTACTTC,CASSYSGAAREQYF
TRBV4-3,.,TRBD2,TRBJ2-7,TGCGCCAGCAGCCAAAACCGCGGGGGGGTGCACGAGCAGTACTTC,CASSQNRGGVHEQYF
TRBV7-8,.,.,TRBJ2-7,TGTGCCAGCAGCTACTTGAGCTACGAGCAGTACTTC,CASSYLSYEQYF
TRBV4-3,.,.,TRBJ2-7,TGCGCCAGCAGCCAATCTAGAGGGTCCTACGAGCAGTACTTC,CASSQSRGSYEQYF
TRBV4-1,.,.,TRBJ1-1,TGCGCCAGCAGCCAAGAAGGAGGCATCACTGAAGCTTTCTTT,CASSQEGGITEAFF